This TCR beta chain originates from a study of blood T cell repertoires in COVID-19. Study in general: The United States, Italy and Spain were the sources of the acute and convalescent COVID-19 samples. Sample material is recorded as cDNA or gDNA derived from T cells, B-cell-depleted T cells, or PBMCs.

This CDR3 is 16 amino acids long. V trimming: 0 bases; J trimming: 5 bases; junction bases outside the gene matches: 5. Germline V lookup: CDR1 SGHDN, CDR2 FVKESK. In the original analysis: Nucleated cell counts were estimated from reference gene primer amplification. The protocol was immunoSEQ multiplex PCR, while the TCRdb copy is restricted to in-frame clones and leaves out a portion. The DNA gave D and trimming, while V, J and clone size come from that table. This table has some 370,000 clones, 90% appearing once. The sequence came from a man between 18 and 29 years old with active or convalescent COVID-19. The chain is built from TRBV14 and TRBJ2-2; 8 bases agree with TRBD2. Sequenced: peripheral blood. CDR3 nucleotide sequence: TGTGCCAGCAGCCAAGAAGGGACTAGGGGGACCGGGGAGCTGTTTTTT. It codes for CASSQEGTRGTGELFF.